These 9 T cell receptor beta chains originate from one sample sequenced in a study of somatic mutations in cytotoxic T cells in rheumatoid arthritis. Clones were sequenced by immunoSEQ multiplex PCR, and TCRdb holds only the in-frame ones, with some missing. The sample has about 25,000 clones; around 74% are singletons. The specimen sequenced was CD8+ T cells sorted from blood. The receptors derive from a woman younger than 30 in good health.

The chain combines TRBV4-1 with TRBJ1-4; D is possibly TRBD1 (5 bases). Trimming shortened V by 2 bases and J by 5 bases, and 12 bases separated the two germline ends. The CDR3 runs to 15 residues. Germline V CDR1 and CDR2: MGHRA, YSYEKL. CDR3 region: CASSQYPGPNEKLFF. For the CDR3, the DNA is TGCGCCAGCAGCCAATATCCGGGACCGAATGAAAAACTGTTTTTT.

This chain's CDR3 is CASSERGSGQGAGYQETQYF. CDR3 in DNA: TGTGCCAGCAGTGAACGTGGCTCAGGACAGGGGGCTGGGTACCAAGAGACCCAGTACTTC. V is TRBV6-1 and J is TRBJ2-5; 11 nucleotides align to TRBD1. The CDR3 sequence is 20 residues long. V lost 2 bases and J lost 0; bases outside the gene matches: 14. Germline V gene data show CDR1 as MNHNS and CDR2 as SASEGT.

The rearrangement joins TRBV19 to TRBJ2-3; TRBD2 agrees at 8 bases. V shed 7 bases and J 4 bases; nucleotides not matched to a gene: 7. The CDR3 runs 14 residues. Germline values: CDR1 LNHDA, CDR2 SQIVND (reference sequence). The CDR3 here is CASNSAGGSDTQYF. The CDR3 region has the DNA TGTGCCAGTAACTCGGCGGGGGGATCAGATACGCAGTATTTT.

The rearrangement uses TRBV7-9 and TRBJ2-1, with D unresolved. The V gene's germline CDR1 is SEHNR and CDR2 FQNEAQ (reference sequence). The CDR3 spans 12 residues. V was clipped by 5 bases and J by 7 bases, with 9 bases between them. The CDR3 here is CASSKGPNEQFF. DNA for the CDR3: TGTGCCAGCAGCAAAGGACCTAATGAGCAGTTCTTC.

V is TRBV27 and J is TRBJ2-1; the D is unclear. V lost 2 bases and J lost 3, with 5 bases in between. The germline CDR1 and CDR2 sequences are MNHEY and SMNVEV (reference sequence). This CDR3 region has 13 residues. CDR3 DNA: TGTGCCAGCAGTTTAGGGTTCTACAATGAGCAGTTCTTC. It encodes CASSLGFYNEQFF.

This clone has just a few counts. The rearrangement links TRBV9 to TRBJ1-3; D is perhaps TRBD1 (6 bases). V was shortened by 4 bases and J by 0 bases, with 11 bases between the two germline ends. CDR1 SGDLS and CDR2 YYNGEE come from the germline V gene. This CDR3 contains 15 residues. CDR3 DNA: TGTGCCAGCAGCACCGAGGGGGACTCTGGAAACACCATATATTTT. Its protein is CASSTEGDSGNTIYF.

The DNA for the CDR3 is TGTGCCAGTAGTTCTGGGGGAGGGACTGAAGCTTTCTTT. Amino acid sequence: CASSSGGGTEAFF. V usage is TRBV19 and J usage is TRBJ1-1, with D possibly being TRBD1 (5 bases). CDR1 and CDR2 from the germline V gene are LNHDA and SQIVND (reference sequence). The length of the CDR3 is 13 residues. V was trimmed by 5 bases and J by 5 bases, leaving 12 bases between them.

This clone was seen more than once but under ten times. CDR3 sequence: CASSFPDAEQYF. The CDR3, as DNA: TGTGCCAGCAGTTTTCCCGACGCCGAGCAGTACTTC. The V call is TRBV27, the J call TRBJ2-7; no reliable D call. The CDR3 runs to 12 residues. V was clipped by 3 bases and J by 6 bases, with 9 bases between them. Germline V gene lookup returns CDR1 MNHEY and CDR2 SMNVEV (reference sequence).

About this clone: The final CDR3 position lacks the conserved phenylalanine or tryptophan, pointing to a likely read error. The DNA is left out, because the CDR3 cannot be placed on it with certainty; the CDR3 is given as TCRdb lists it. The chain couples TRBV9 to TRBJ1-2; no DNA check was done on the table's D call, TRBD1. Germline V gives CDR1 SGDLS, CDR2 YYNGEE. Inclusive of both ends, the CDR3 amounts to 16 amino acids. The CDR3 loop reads CASSVVVGEDRGSNRD.